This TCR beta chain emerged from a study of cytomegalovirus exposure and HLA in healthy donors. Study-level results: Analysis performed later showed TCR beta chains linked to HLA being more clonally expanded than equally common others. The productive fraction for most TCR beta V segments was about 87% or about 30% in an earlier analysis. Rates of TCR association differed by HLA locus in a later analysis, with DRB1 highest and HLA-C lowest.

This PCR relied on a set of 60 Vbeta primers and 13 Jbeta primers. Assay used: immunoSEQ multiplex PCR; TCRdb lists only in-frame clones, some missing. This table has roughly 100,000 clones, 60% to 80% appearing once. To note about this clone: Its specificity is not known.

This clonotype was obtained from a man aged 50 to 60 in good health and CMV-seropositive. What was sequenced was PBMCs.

This CDR3 is CASRGLARDTQYF. The CDR3 bases are TGTGCCAGCAGGGGACTAGCGCGAGATACGCAGTATTTT. The rearrangement joins TRBV6-1 to TRBJ2-3; 10 bases line up with TRBD2. After removal of 6 bases from V and 5 bases from J, the junction contained 2 bases not matched to a gene. Germline V gene data show CDR1 as MNHNS and CDR2 as SASEGT. CDR3 size: 13 residues.